This is a list of T cell receptor beta chains from one sample in a study of shared clonotypes between healthy human individuals. Profiled with immunoSEQ multiplex PCR; TCRdb holds only in-frame clones, not every one. The sample contains about 660,000 clones, around 67% of which appear only once. Sequenced material: memory CD4+ T cells sorted from blood. These receptors originate from a woman in her thirties in good health. Each CDR3 is given with its conserved first and last residue. A D gene is named only where the DNA matches it firmly. A row's size may be missing; if present it is once, few, many or a size class.

abundance: NA; v_gene: TRBV2; d_gene: NA; j_gene: TRBJ1-1; CDR3nt: TGTGCCAGCAGGGGGACCTCCGGCGGGAACACTGAAGCTTTCTTT; CDR3aa: CASRGTSGGNTEAFF
abundance: NA; v_gene: TRBV15; d_gene: NA; j_gene: TRBJ1-1; CDR3nt: TGTGCCACCAGCAGAGCGGGAAGAGCCAACACTGAAGCTTTCTTT; CDR3aa: CATSRAGRANTEAFF
abundance: NA; v_gene: TRBV4-1; d_gene: NA; j_gene: TRBJ2-3; CDR3nt: TGCGCCAGCAGCCAAGGGCCGAGGGCTAGCCAAATTACAGATACGCAGTATTTT; CDR3aa: CASSQGPRASQITDTQYF
abundance: NA; v_gene: TRBV5-1; d_gene: NA; j_gene: TRBJ1-1; CDR3nt: TGCGCCAGCAGCTCGGACAGAAAGTTCACTGAAGCTTTCTTT; CDR3aa: CASSSDRKFTEAFF
abundance: NA; v_gene: TRBV19; d_gene: TRBD2; j_gene: TRBJ2-2; CDR3nt: TGTGCCAGTAGTATTAGCGGGAGGAACACCGGGGAGCTGTTTTTT; CDR3aa: CASSISGRNTGELFF
abundance: few; v_gene: TRBV30; d_gene: TRBD2; j_gene: TRBJ2-7; CDR3nt: TGTGCCTGGAGTGTACTTGAGACTAGCGGCTACGAGCAGTACTTC; CDR3aa: CAWSVLETSGYEQYF
abundance: few; v_gene: TRBV2; d_gene: NA; j_gene: TRBJ1-5; CDR3nt: TGTGCCAGCAGCTGGGGTGAGATTCAGCCCCAGCATTTT; CDR3aa: CASSWGEIQPQHF
abundance: NA; v_gene: TRBV9; d_gene: TRBD1; j_gene: TRBJ2-1; CDR3nt: TGTGCCAGCAGCGTCTTGGGACAGGGGGCGTCTGAGGAGCAGTTCTTC; CDR3aa: CASSVLGQGASEEQFF
abundance: NA; v_gene: TRBV5-8; d_gene: NA; j_gene: TRBJ1-5; CDR3nt: TGTGCCAGCAGCCCGAGTGGCAATCAGCCCCAGCATTTT; CDR3aa: CASSPSGNQPQHF
abundance: NA; v_gene: TRBV11-2; d_gene: NA; j_gene: TRBJ2-7; CDR3nt: TGTGCCAGCAGCTTAGATCTAGGACAGAGCTCCTACGAGCAGTACTTC; CDR3aa: CASSLDLGQSSYEQYF
abundance: NA; v_gene: TRBV6-5; d_gene: NA; j_gene: TRBJ2-7; CDR3nt: TGTGCCAGCAGTTACGGGGGTAGCGGATTCTACGAGCAGTACTTC; CDR3aa: CASSYGGSGFYEQYF
abundance: NA; v_gene: TRBV7-8; d_gene: NA; j_gene: TRBJ2-7; CDR3nt: TGTGCCAGCAGCTCCACTGGCGGAGGGGGAGGTTACGAGCAGTACTTC; CDR3aa: CASSSTGGGGGYEQYF
abundance: NA; v_gene: TRBV28; d_gene: NA; j_gene: TRBJ2-7; CDR3nt: TGTGCCAGCAGTCACCCGGGGTCCCACTCCTACGAGCAGTACTTC; CDR3aa: CASSHPGSHSYEQYF
abundance: NA; v_gene: TRBV18; d_gene: NA; j_gene: TRBJ2-3; CDR3nt: TGTGCCAGCTCAGCCGGGAACCCCGTTGGCACAGATACGCAGTATTTT; CDR3aa: CASSAGNPVGTDTQYF
abundance: NA; v_gene: TRBV10-2; d_gene: TRBD2; j_gene: TRBJ2-7; CDR3nt: TGCGCCAGCAGAGCCGCGGGAGTGACGTCCCACGAGCAGTACTTC; CDR3aa: CASRAAGVTSHEQYF
abundance: few; v_gene: TRBV7-9; d_gene: NA; j_gene: TRBJ1-1; CDR3nt: TGTGCCAGCAGCCAGGGACAAGAAGCTTTCTTT; CDR3aa: CASSQGQEAFF
abundance: NA; v_gene: TRBV28; d_gene: NA; j_gene: TRBJ2-3; CDR3nt: TGTGCCAGTAGTCTATCCACAGATACGCAGTATTTT; CDR3aa: CASSLSTDTQYF
abundance: NA; v_gene: TRBV6-6; d_gene: NA; j_gene: TRBJ1-5; CDR3nt: TGTGCCAGCAGCCGGGACAGCAATCAGCCCCAGCATTTT; CDR3aa: CASSRDSNQPQHF
abundance: NA; v_gene: TRBV5-1; d_gene: NA; j_gene: TRBJ1-3; CDR3nt: TGCGCCAGCAGCTACGGAACGACAGGAAACACCATATATTTT; CDR3aa: CASSYGTTGNTIYF
abundance: NA; v_gene: TRBV28; d_gene: NA; j_gene: TRBJ2-7; CDR3nt: TGTGCCAGCAGTTTATCTGGCGGGGTTAGGTCCAACGAGCAGTACTTC; CDR3aa: CASSLSGGVRSNEQYF
abundance: NA; v_gene: TRBV5-4; d_gene: NA; j_gene: TRBJ1-4; CDR3nt: TGTGCCAGCAGCTTGGGCCCTGATGAAAAACTGTTTTTT; CDR3aa: CASSLGPDEKLFF
abundance: NA; v_gene: TRBV4-2; d_gene: TRBD1; j_gene: TRBJ2-7; CDR3nt: TGTGCCAGCAGCCAAGACGCTGACAGGGGGCCCCTACGGCGGTACTTC; CDR3aa: CASSQDADRGPLRRYF
abundance: NA; v_gene: TRBV9; d_gene: NA; j_gene: TRBJ2-7; CDR3nt: TGTGCCAGCAGCGAGGGTCTCCCGAGAGGCGAGCAGTACTTC; CDR3aa: CASSEGLPRGEQYF
abundance: few; v_gene: TRBV10-3; d_gene: TRBD2; j_gene: TRBJ2-7; CDR3nt: TGTGCCGGCGGGAGTGTAGAGCAGTACTTC; CDR3aa: CAGGSVEQYF
abundance: few; v_gene: TRBV4-1; d_gene: NA; j_gene: TRBJ2-5; CDR3nt: TGCGCCAGCAGCCGGGACTTGGCGGAGGAGACCCAGTACTTC; CDR3aa: CASSRDLAEETQYF
abundance: NA; v_gene: TRBV7-7; d_gene: NA; j_gene: TRBJ1-3; CDR3nt: TGTGCCAGCAGCTTAGGACAGCCCGACTCTGGAAACACCATATATTTT; CDR3aa: CASSLGQPDSGNTIYF
abundance: NA; v_gene: TRBV19; d_gene: TRBD1; j_gene: TRBJ2-5; CDR3nt: TGTGCCAGTAGGAAAAGGACAGGGTGGCAAGAGACCCAGTACTTC; CDR3aa: CASRKRTGWQETQYF
abundance: NA; v_gene: TRBV6-5; d_gene: TRBD2; j_gene: TRBJ2-5; CDR3nt: TGTGCCAGCACCCGGCGGATCAGGGAGGGGGAGACCCAGTACTTC; CDR3aa: CASTRRIREGETQYF
abundance: few; v_gene: TRBV19; d_gene: NA; j_gene: TRBJ1-5; CDR3nt: TGTGCCAGTAGTCCACGACACCTCAGCAATCAGCCCCAGCATTTT; CDR3aa: CASSPRHLSNQPQHF
abundance: NA; v_gene: TRBV5-6; d_gene: TRBD2; j_gene: TRBJ2-1; CDR3nt: TGTGCCAGCAGGTTACTAGCGGGAGGGTCTCAGGAGCAGTTCTTC; CDR3aa: CASRLLAGGSQEQFF
abundance: NA; v_gene: TRBV6-1; d_gene: NA; j_gene: TRBJ1-2; CDR3nt: TGTGCCAGCAGTGAAGCGGCCAGGGCGGGTGGCTACACCTTC; CDR3aa: CASSEAARAGGYTF
abundance: NA; v_gene: TRBV28; d_gene: TRBD1; j_gene: TRBJ2-7; CDR3nt: TGTGCCAGCACCGAGGGCTGGGGAGACAGGGGGCATGGAGAGCAGTACTTC; CDR3aa: CASTEGWGDRGHGEQYF
abundance: NA; v_gene: TRBV10-1; d_gene: NA; j_gene: TRBJ1-2; CDR3nt: TGCGCCAGCAGTGTTGCCCGAAACTATGGCTACACCTTC; CDR3aa: CASSVARNYGYTF
abundance: NA; v_gene: TRBV29-1; d_gene: TRBD1; j_gene: TRBJ2-1; CDR3nt: TGCAGCGTTGTCGGGCGACAGGGGGACAATGAGCAGTTCTTC; CDR3aa: CSVVGRQGDNEQFF
abundance: NA; v_gene: TRBV28; d_gene: NA; j_gene: TRBJ2-7; CDR3nt: TGTGCCAGCAGTTTCGGATACGAGCAGTACTTC; CDR3aa: CASSFGYEQYF